Below are 16 T cell receptor beta chains sequenced from a single sample in a study of T-cell memory formation after mild COVID-19. Each CDR3 protein is one row after TCRdb ran MiXCR on the 5' RACE reads. This table holds around 320,000 distinct CDR3 sequences, under 30% found once. The material sequenced was PBMCs or a T cell subset sorted from them (not recorded which). The receptor set was obtained from an adult woman who had mild COVID-19 (a few samples of this study predate the infection). Cell type and time point are not known.

This clonotype was detected a few times. J is TRBJ2-3 and V is TRBV27; 10 nucleotides align to TRBD1. CDR1 is MNHEY and CDR2 is SMNVEV in the germline V gene (reference sequence). The CDR3 loop spans 17 amino acids. With 4 bases clipped from V and 2 bases from J, the junction kept 9 bases outside the gene matches. As DNA, the CDR3 is TGTGCCAGCAGTTGGACAGGGGGTTCTCTTTACACAGATACGCAGTATTTT. Translated, it gives CASSWTGGSLYTDTQYF.

The chain carries TRBV14 and TRBJ2-7; a possible D gene is TRBD2 (6 bases). Between the trimmed V and J ends, which lost 0 bases and 7 bases, there was a span of 16 bases. The CDR3 is 15 amino acids. Germline V gene lookup returns CDR1 SGHDN and CDR2 FVKESK. CDR3 sequence: CASSQEMGTRGEQYF. The CDR3 DNA is TGTGCCAGCAGCCAAGAAATGGGGACTCGCGGGGAGCAGTACTTC.

Only a few counts were recorded for this clonotype. The chain joins TRBV4-2 to TRBJ2-7; TRBD1 agrees at 8 bases. V shed 9 bases and J 0 bases; nucleotides not matched to a gene: 10. This CDR3 is 15 amino acids long. CDR1 is LGHNA and CDR2 is YNFKEQ in the germline V gene. The CDR3 DNA follows: TGTGCCAGGGGTCCAGGGGGCGCAGGCTCCTACGAGCAGTACTTC. This gives the protein CARGPGGAGSYEQYF.

This clonotype was counted ten times or more. The chain employs TRBV12-3 or TRBV12-4 and TRBJ2-1; D gene unclear. Trimming pared 7 bases from V and 8 bases from J, leaving 9 bases between. This CDR3 region has 11 residues. The CDR3 loop reads CASTHRDEQFF. The CDR3 nucleotides read TGTGCCAGCACCCATCGCGATGAGCAGTTCTTC.

The rearrangement uses TRBV11-2 and TRBJ1-1; D remains ambiguous. With 6 bases removed from V and 7 bases from J, the gap between germline ends came to 18 bases. CDR1 SGHAT and CDR2 FQNNGV come from the germline V gene. This CDR3 is built from 14 residues. CDR3 coding DNA: TGTGCCAGCAGACCGGCGAGGCGGTATGGTGAAGCTTTCTTT. The encoded protein is CASRPARRYGEAFF.

This chain uses TRBV15 with TRBJ2-3; a weak D match, TRBD2 (6 bases). V was pared by 3 bases and J by 1 base, with 17 bases between. The CDR3 runs to 17 residues. Germline V gives CDR1 LNHNV, CDR2 YYDKDF (reference sequence). This CDR3 reads CATSSGRLVRGTDTQYF. In DNA, the CDR3 is TGTGCCACCAGCAGTGGAAGACTAGTCCGCGGCACAGATACGCAGTATTTT.

This chain uses TRBV20-1 with TRBJ2-7; 14 bases are shared with TRBD2. The CDR3 loop spans 15 amino acids. Germline V lookup: CDR1 DFQATT, CDR2 SNEGSKA (reference sequence). V shed 6 bases, J shed 4 bases, and the junction held 8 bases outside the gene matches. CDR3 region: CSAIPGLAGAYEQYF. In nucleotides, the CDR3 is TGCAGTGCGATCCCGGGACTAGCGGGGGCATACGAGCAGTACTTC.

This clonotype turned up a few times. The rearrangement uses TRBV30 and TRBJ2-4; D is uncertain. The CDR3 contains 14 residues. The V end lost 2 bases, the J end lost 8 bases, and 16 bases lay between the germline ends. Germline V gives CDR1 GTSNPN, CDR2 SVGIG (reference sequence). CDR3 loop: CAWSPRTGWHIQYF. In DNA, the CDR3 is TGTGCCTGGAGTCCCAGGACGGGCTGGCACATTCAGTACTTC.

The rearrangement links TRBV29-1 to TRBJ2-3, with TRBD2 identical over 9 bases. Germline-derived CDR1 and CDR2 are SQVTM and ANQGSEA. The V and J ends lost 2 bases and 4 bases, in that order; junction bases with no gene match: 7. CDR3 length: 15 amino acids. The CDR3 DNA sequence: TGCAGCGTTGAATGGCTAGCGGGATTCCCAGATACGCAGTATTTT. Its protein product is CSVEWLAGFPDTQYF.

This clonotype has just a few counts. The V call is TRBV29-1, the J call TRBJ2-1; no firm D call. This CDR3 comprises 15 residues. Trimming left V 1 base short and J 7 bases short, with 17 bases between. CDR1 SQVTM and CDR2 ANQGSEA come from the germline V gene. CDR3 in DNA: TGCAGCGTTGAAGGTCTGGCAGCAATGGCGAATGAGCAGTTCTTC. It encodes CSVEGLAAMANEQFF.

This clonotype was picked up a small number of times. The J gene is TRBJ2-7, the V gene TRBV18, with 7 bases aligning to TRBD1. This CDR3 comprises 17 residues. Germline trimming cut 0 bases from V and 1 base from J; bases unmatched to any gene: 9. CDR1 and CDR2 from the germline V gene are KGHSH and LQKENI. As DNA, the CDR3 is TGTGCCAGCTCACCACCCGGGGTGGCAGGGGGATCCTACGAGCAGTACTTC. This gives the protein CASSPPGVAGGSYEQYF.

The genes are TRBV12-3 or TRBV12-4 and TRBJ2-6, with D possibly being TRBD1 (6 bases). CDR3 length: 17 amino acids. Trimming took 8 bases from V and 3 from J, leaving 20 bases between them. The CDR3 loop is CASGETGSLSGANVLTF. CDR3 DNA: TGTGCCAGCGGAGAGACAGGTTCCCTAAGTGGGGCCAACGTCCTGACTTTC.

This clonotype was seen only a few times. The rearrangement joins TRBV20-1 to TRBJ1-1, with D hard to call. CDR3 length: 13 amino acids. Germline V lookup: CDR1 DFQATT, CDR2 SNEGSKA (reference sequence). Trimming stripped 1 base from V and 4 bases from J, with 10 bases between. CDR3 region: CSARGRLSTEAFF. DNA of the CDR3: TGCAGTGCTAGAGGCCGCTTGAGCACTGAAGCTTTCTTT.

This chain joins TRBV24-1 and TRBJ1-2, with D tentatively TRBD1 (6 bases). Per the germline V gene, CDR1 is KGHDR and CDR2 is SFDVKD. This CDR3 contains 14 residues. The V and J ends lost 3 bases and 4 bases respectively, with 11 bases between them. CDR3 DNA sequence: TGTGCCACCAGTGATGGAGGACAGATCTATGGCTACACCTTC. This sequence encodes CATSDGGQIYGYTF.

This chain links TRBV12-3 or TRBV12-4 with TRBJ2-3; TRBD2 might be the D (5 bases). The CDR3 is 16 residues long. The V end was cut by 5 bases, the J end by 2 bases, with 17 bases between. CDR3 sequence reads: CASSHLLRAITDTQYF. The CDR3 DNA reads as TGTGCCAGCAGTCATCTCTTGCGGGCAATCACAGATACGCAGTATTTT.

There are a few counts of this clonotype. The V call is TRBV19, the J call TRBJ2-7; 9 bases map to TRBD1. With 11 bases clipped from V and 5 bases from J, the junction kept 4 bases outside the gene matches. Germline values: CDR1 LNHDA, CDR2 SQIVND (reference sequence). The CDR3 runs 11 residues. CDR3 in DNA: TGTGCCTCCACAGGGGGCGACGAGCAGTACTTC. It translates to CASTGGDEQYF.